This T cell receptor beta chain was sequenced for a study of T cell repertoires in cytomegalovirus infection (dated by TCRdb to the late 2010s). A note on the overall study: Donor HLA type was relevant to the analysis, because carriage of CMV infection together with the matching HLA type was indicated by public TCR beta signatures. Overall study results and their limits: In both this cohort and an independent approximately 370-donor cohort, the cumulative frequency of public TCR beta family members distinguished carriers of CMV infection plus the relevant HLA type. The ex vivo response was dominated by HLA-C-restricted CMV-specific TCR beta clonotypes, and the single most frequent clonotype in two of eight donors was supplied by these HLA-C-restricted clonotypes.

CDR1 and CDR2 are drawn from the germline V gene: MNHGY, SAAAGT. The CDR3 covers 14 residues, taking in both the cysteine and the phenylalanine. The read is trimmed to its CDR3 DNA, 42 bases read in frame from base 1. Trimming takes 7 bases from V and 5 bases from J, and the germline ends sit 17 bases apart. The instrument given in TCRdb is Illumina HiSeq 1500. TCRdb handled the public reads itself, with Q25 trimming in fastp and clone calling in MiXCR, and kept productive beta chains. One record per CDR3 amino acid sequence lists the most common genes and DNA. A total of around 260,000 distinct CDR3 sequences appear in this sample, 25% of them only once. The top ten hold around 14% of the sample. Remarks on this clonotype: Its antigen specificity is not known. Base qualities are missing; no much larger clone stands one base away.

The receptor chain draws on TRBV6-8 and TRBJ2-5, and TRBD2 may be the D gene, going by 6 matching bases. The specimen sequenced was PBMCs. The source of this sequence is a human donor in good health (CMV status not recorded). Some clones in this sample may be carry-over from other donors' samples. CDR3 protein: CASTPGVGGETQYF. The DNA sequence reads TGTGCCAGCACCCCTGGAGTTGGGGGGGAGACCCAGTACTTC.